Listed below are T cell receptor beta chains from one sample, sequenced in a study of CD8+ T cells in alopecia areata. The assay was immunoSEQ multiplex PCR, and TCRdb's table has in-frame clones only and misses some. Among about 120,000 clones listed, about 50% were seen once. This specimen was CD4+ T cells sorted from blood, taken at week 4, from a patient treated with tofacitinib. Source of these receptors: a human donor with alopecia areata. Both conserved end residues are part of each CDR3. D genes are given only for firm matches.

V gene,D gene,J gene,CDR3 DNA,CDR3 protein
TRBV29-1,TRBD1,TRBJ1-2,TGCAGCGTTTACCACAGGGGCAGGGGGGACTATGGCTACACCTTC,CSVYHRGRGDYGYTF
TRBV7-2,.,TRBJ1-2,TGTGCCAGCAGCTCTTCGACCGGGACACTCTATGGCTACACCTTC,CASSSSTGTLYGYTF
TRBV9,.,TRBJ2-3,TGTGCCAGCAGCGTAGACGGGGCTGTATCGTCCCGGCAGTATTTT,CASSVDGAVSSRQYF
TRBV30,.,TRBJ1-6,TGTGCCTGGAGTGTAATTGGACGGCCCTATAATTCACCCCTCCACTTT,CAWSVIGRPYNSPLHF
TRBV9,TRBD2,TRBJ2-1,TGTGCCAGCAGCGTAGGCGCGCGGGAGTACAATGAGCAGTTCTTC,CASSVGAREYNEQFF
TRBV29-1,TRBD1,TRBJ2-7,TGCAGCGTCGGAAAGACAGGGGGCTCCTACGAGCAGTACTTC,CSVGKTGGSYEQYF
TRBV29-1,.,TRBJ2-7,TGCAGCGTTGAGAGTCAGGGGCCGCAGTACTTC,CSVESQGPQYF
TRBV7-8,TRBD2,TRBJ2-5,TGTGCCAGCAGCAGACACACAGGGACAGCGGGAGGGGAGACCCAGTACTTC,CASSRHTGTAGGETQYF
TRBV5-1,.,TRBJ1-1,TGCGCCAGCAGCTATGAGAACACTGAAGCTTTCTTT,CASSYENTEAFF
TRBV5-1,TRBD2,TRBJ2-5,TGCGCCAGCAGCATTCGGGCCACCGGGGGGCAAGAGACCCAGTACTTC,CASSIRATGGQETQYF
TRBV18,TRBD1,TRBJ2-5,TGTGCCAGCTCACCACCGGGACAGGGGGAGACCCAGTACTTC,CASSPPGQGETQYF